The 26 T cell receptor beta chains below come from one sample, sequenced in a study of neoadjuvant anti-PD-1 for oral cavity cancer. The time point is: after neoadjuvant nivolumab, at surgical resection. Sequencing used immunoSEQ multiplex PCR; TCRdb keeps in-frame clones, though not all of them. The table includes some 10,000 clones, roughly 61% detected once. This material consisted of PBMCs, taken after nivolumab (anti-PD-1) treatment. The receptors stem from a person aged 35-79 years with oral cavity squamous cell carcinoma.

This clone was seen a handful of times. This sequence joins TRBV11-3 and TRBJ2-7, with D perhaps matching TRBD2 (6 bases). The germline gives CDR1 SGHNT, CDR2 YENEEA. V was clipped by 5 bases and J by 5 bases, with 13 bases between them. CDR3 length: 13 amino acids. CDR3 region: CASSGLEGHEQYF. The CDR3 region has the DNA TGTGCCAGCAGCGGGCTGGAGGGGCACGAGCAGTACTTC. Full variable domain (remainder filled in from reference TRBV11-3 and TRBJ2-7): EAGVVQSPRYKIIEKKQPVAFWCNPISGHNTLYWYLQNLGQGPELLIRYENEEAVDDSQLPKDRFSAERLKGVDSTLKIQPAELGDSAVYLCASSGLEGHEQYFGPGTRLTVT.

The CDR3 protein is CASSGRTVNTGELFF. The CDR3 DNA follows: TGTGCCAGCAGTGGACGGACTGTGAACACCGGGGAGCTGTTTTTT. The chain employs TRBV2 and TRBJ2-2; tentatively, D is TRBD2 (5 bases). CDR1 SNHLY and CDR2 FYNNEI come from the germline V gene. CDR3 length: 15 residues. The germline V and J ends were trimmed by 4 bases and 1 base, with 10 bases remaining between them.

This clone was found a few times. The chain recombines TRBV2 with TRBJ1-2; perhaps TRBD1 as D (6 bases). The V gene's germline CDR1 is SNHLY and CDR2 FYNNEI. The germline V and J ends were trimmed by 4 bases and 0 bases, with 9 bases remaining between them. CDR3 length: 14 amino acids. DNA for the CDR3: TGTGCCAGCAGTGGACAGGTTTCTAACTATGGCTACACCTTC. Its translation: CASSGQVSNYGYTF.

The chain uses TRBV5-1 and TRBJ2-1; no clear D gene. V was pared by 6 bases and J by 5 bases, with 18 bases between. There are 15 residues in the CDR3. The germline gives CDR1 SGHRS, CDR2 YFSETQ. DNA of the CDR3: TGCGCCAGCATTCCCGGTAGGCCGGCTAACAATGAGCAGTTCTTC. It encodes CASIPGRPANNEQFF.

The V call is TRBV6-5, the J call TRBJ1-1; 9 positions match TRBD1. The V gene end was trimmed by 4 bases and the J gene end by 7 bases; junction bases not matched to a gene: 10. CDR3 length: 15 residues. CDR1 and CDR2 from the germline V gene are MNHEY and SVGAGI. For the CDR3, the DNA is TGTGCCAGCAGTTTGGGTGGGACAGGGAGAAATGAAGCTTTCTTT. This translates into CASSLGGTGRNEAFF.

The V call is TRBV29-1, the J call TRBJ1-2; D call uncertain. CDR1 and CDR2 (germline): SQVTM, ANQGSEA. Between the trimmed V and J ends, which lost 3 bases and 1 base, there was a span of 15 bases. This CDR3 region has 15 residues. The CDR3 region is CSVDADPILNYGYTF. CDR3 DNA sequence: TGCAGCGTTGATGCTGACCCTATACTTAACTATGGCTACACCTTC. Full variable domain (outside the CDR3, taken from reference TRBV29-1 and TRBJ1-2): SAVISQKPSRDICQRGTSLTIQCQVDSQVTMMFWYRQQPGQSLTLIATANQGSEATYESGFVIDKFPISRPNLTFSTLTVSNMSPEDSSIYLCSVDADPILNYGYTFGSGTRLTVV.

The chain uses TRBV6-5 and TRBJ2-7, with D possibly being TRBD1 (6 bases). The CDR3 totals 16 residues. The V end lost 3 bases, the J end lost 3 bases, and 18 bases lay between the germline ends. The V gene's germline CDR1 is MNHEY and CDR2 SVGAGI. CDR3 nucleotide sequence: TGTGCCAGCAGTTATGACAGGTCGAGATTTTACTACGAGCAGTACTTC. This gives the protein CASSYDRSRFYYEQYF.

The chain is built from TRBV4-1 and TRBJ1-2; D is unresolved. This CDR3 spans 15 amino acids. Germline CDR1 is MGHRA and CDR2 is YSYEKL. The V gene lost 0 bases and the J gene lost 0 bases, with 8 bases spanning the gap. The CDR3 nucleotides are TGCGCCAGCAGCCAAGATGTCCGGCCTAACTATGGCTACACCTTC. Residues: CASSQDVRPNYGYTF.

This clone turned up a few times. The chain couples TRBV6-4 to TRBJ2-7; D remains ambiguous. CDR1 is MRHNA, CDR2 SNTAGT, per germline. V lost 8 bases to trimming and J lost 6 bases, with 8 bases between them. The CDR3 length is 10 residues. CDR3 protein: CASPRAEQYF. The CDR3 DNA follows: TGTGCCAGCCCTAGAGCCGAGCAGTACTTC.

V gene TRBV30 combines with J gene TRBJ1-2; D is unresolved. Germline CDR1 and CDR2: GTSNPN and SVGIG (reference sequence). The CDR3 is 13 residues long. Trimming left V 1 base short and J 1 base short, with 7 bases between. The CDR3 sequence: CAWSAPLNYGYTF. The CDR3, as DNA: TGTGCCTGGAGTGCTCCGCTTAACTATGGCTACACCTTC.

V usage is TRBV10-1 and J usage is TRBJ2-2; TRBD2 aligns across 10 bases. Trimming removed 7 bases from V and 6 bases from J; junction bases left unmatched: 2. The germline CDR1 and CDR2 sequences are WNHNN and SYGVQD (reference sequence). The CDR3 runs 13 residues. The chain's CDR3 is CASTGTSAGELFF. The CDR3 nucleotides read TGCGCCAGCACCGGGACTAGCGCCGGGGAGCTGTTTTTT.

This clone has just a few counts. CDR3 nucleotide sequence: TGTGCCAGCAGCTTGGGACAAGACCTCGCGGGTGGAAACACCATATATTTT. Protein product: CASSLGQDLAGGNTIYF. The chain uses TRBV4-2 and TRBJ1-3; possible D gene TRBD1, 6 bases. The V end lost 5 bases, the J end lost 3 bases, and 20 bases lay between the germline ends. Germline V CDR1 and CDR2: LGHNA, YNFKEQ. The CDR3 has 17 amino acids.

This rearrangement joins TRBV27 to TRBJ2-3, with a weak D call TRBD2 (6 bases). V lost 6 bases to trimming and J lost 10 bases, with 23 bases between them. From germline, CDR1 is MNHEY and CDR2 SMNVEV (reference sequence). This CDR3 region has 15 residues. DNA of the CDR3: TGTGCCAGCAGGCCCTTAAGCGGGCTCCTCATCCCGCAGTATTTT. Amino acids: CASRPLSGLLIPQYF.

V and J are TRBV9 and TRBJ2-2, with D perhaps given as TRBD1 or TRBD2 (5 bases each). V lost 5 bases and J 6 bases, leaving 17 bases between the germline ends. The CDR3 runs to 15 residues. Germline CDR1 is SGDLS and CDR2 is YYNGEE. The CDR3 loop is CASRVGDRLSGELFF. For the CDR3, the DNA is TGTGCCAGCAGGGTTGGGGACCGACTGTCCGGGGAGCTGTTTTTT.

CDR3 sequence: CASRGPQESYGYTF. CDR3 in DNA: TGTGCCAGCAGGGGACCCCAAGAATCCTATGGCTACACCTTC. The V and J genes are TRBV6-1 and TRBJ1-2; D possibly corresponds to TRBD1 (5 bases). Looked up from germline, CDR1 is MNHNS and CDR2 is SASEGT. CDR3 size: 14 residues. Trimming shortened V by 6 bases and J by 4 bases, and 15 bases separated the two germline ends.

The chain links TRBV29-1 to TRBJ1-1; TRBD1 matches 8 bases. Germline CDR1 is SQVTM and CDR2 is ANQGSEA. V shed 4 bases, J shed 7 bases, and the junction held 8 bases outside the gene matches. CDR3 size: 13 residues. Written as DNA, the CDR3 is TGCAGCGTTGTTCAGGGGGCGCGAGGTGAAGCTTTCTTT. Translating gives CSVVQGARGEAFF.

CDR3: CASSEGTGNTIYF. CDR3 nucleotide sequence: TGTGCCAGCAGTGAGGGAACTGGAAACACCATATATTTT. The V gene is TRBV6-4, the J gene TRBJ1-3, with no clear D. V gave up 3 bases and J gave up 2 bases, with 5 bases separating them. The CDR3 loop spans 13 amino acids. Per germline, CDR1 MRHNA and CDR2 SNTAGT.

J is TRBJ2-7 and V is TRBV18, with D perhaps TRBD1 or TRBD2 (6 bases each). CDR3 length: 14 amino acids. Germline-derived CDR1 and CDR2 are KGHSH and LQKENI. Trimming stripped 5 bases from V and 2 bases from J, with 13 bases between. The CDR3 here is CASSRGAQTYEQYF. The DNA of the CDR3 is TGTGCCAGCTCAAGGGGGGCCCAGACCTACGAGCAGTACTTC.

The chain recombines TRBV19 with TRBJ1-3, with D possibly matching TRBD1 (6 bases). V was trimmed by 5 bases and J by 4 bases, leaving 9 bases between them. Germline CDR1 is LNHDA and CDR2 is SQIVND (reference sequence). The CDR3 has 13 residues. The CDR3 sequence is CASSRTAGNTIYF. For the CDR3, the DNA is TGTGCCAGTAGTCGGACAGCGGGAAACACCATATATTTT.

The chain uses TRBV14 and TRBJ1-1; D is unclear. Germline-derived CDR1 and CDR2 are SGHDN and FVKESK. Trimming took off 1 base at V and 5 bases at J, with 11 bases between the two ends. The CDR3 runs 14 residues. The CDR3 DNA reads as TGTGCCAGCAGCCAAGTCGAGCCGGGGACTGAAGCTTTCTTT. Its translation: CASSQVEPGTEAFF.

This clone was seen a single time. The chain's CDR3 is CASNRVNQPQHF. The CDR3 DNA sequence: TGTGCCAGCAATAGGGTCAATCAGCCCCAGCATTTT. This chain uses TRBV6-5 with TRBJ1-5; no firm D call. Germline values: CDR1 MNHEY, CDR2 SVGAGI. The CDR3 sequence is 12 residues long. V dropped 7 bases and J dropped 3 bases, with 7 bases sitting between them.

The chain employs TRBV21-1 and TRBJ1-2; the table's D call, TRBD1, was not checked against the DNA. TRBV21-1 is classified as a pseudogene. CDR3 length equals 18 residues. The CDR3 loop reads CASNLFGRAYLLNYGYTF. The CDR3 DNA reads TGTGCCAGCAACCTCTTTGGCAGGGCCTACTTACTCAACTATGGCTACACCTTC.

The chain recombines TRBV29-1 with TRBJ2-1; 8 positions match TRBD2. Germline CDR1 is SQVTM and CDR2 is ANQGSEA. CDR3 length: 14 residues. The V segment lost 5 bases and the J segment 4 bases; nucleotides outside the gene matches: 7. In DNA, the CDR3 is TGCAGCGTTTTCGGTAGCGGGGAATACAATGAGCAGTTCTTC. Translating gives CSVFGSGEYNEQFF.

The chain employs TRBV1 and TRBJ2-5; TRBD2, the table's D call, lacks a check against the DNA. TRBV1 is classified as a pseudogene. There are 16 residues in the CDR3. The DNA of the CDR3 is TGCACCAGCAGCCAAGGCATAGCGGGGGGGCCTGGGACCCAGTACTTC. Translation: CTSSQGIAGGPGTQYF.

V and J are TRBV15 and TRBJ1-2, with 9 bases aligning to TRBD1. V was pared by 0 bases and J by 4 bases, with 18 bases of the junction left unmatched. Germline values: CDR1 LNHNV, CDR2 YYDKDF (reference sequence). The CDR3 is 20 amino acids. CDR3 coding DNA: TGTGCCACCAGCAGAGATCGTTCCCCTCCGGGGGGGACAGGGCCCTATGGCTACACCTTC. As protein: CATSRDRSPPGGTGPYGYTF.

The genes are TRBV6-6 and TRBJ2-3, with D possibly TRBD2 on 6 matching bases. Germline CDR1 reads MNHNY; CDR2 reads SVGAGI (reference sequence). V was trimmed by 0 bases and J by 3 bases, leaving 13 bases between them. This CDR3 has 16 residues. CDR3 region: CASSYSRRLETDTQYF. CDR3 coding DNA: TGTGCCAGCAGTTACTCGAGGCGACTAGAGACAGATACGCAGTATTTT.